These 9 T cell receptor beta chains came from one sample sequenced in a study of T cells in localized non-small cell lung cancer. TCRdb's table, derived via immunoSEQ multiplex PCR, lists solely in-frame clones and lacks some. The repertoire holds 1,500 to 2,000 clones, with 20% to 30% as singletons. The material sequenced was normal lung tissue next to the tumor, taken before any cancer treatment. These receptors were collected from a woman aged 35 to 75 with stage I lung adenocarcinoma.

This clone has a handful of counts. The chain carries TRBV11-3 and TRBJ2-3; D unresolved. The CDR3 totals 16 residues. The ends were cut back, 5 bases at V and 6 bases at J, with 21 bases in the middle. The germline V gene encodes CDR1 SGHNT and CDR2 YENEEA. The CDR3 coding sequence is TGTGCCAGCAGCCAATCGGGCCCTAGGCTCAGGGATACGCAGTATTTT. It translates to CASSQSGPRLRDTQYF.

This clone occurred a few times. The chain joins TRBV6-8 to TRBJ1-2; 7 positions agree with TRBD1. This CDR3 is built from 12 residues. Germline assignment: CDR1 MNHGY and CDR2 SAAAGT. V shed 10 bases, J shed 0 bases, and the junction held 2 bases outside the gene matches. The CDR3 sequence is CAIGQANYGYTF. The CDR3 bases are TGTGCCATCGGACAGGCTAACTATGGCTACACCTTC.

This clone occurred a few times. The chain couples TRBV11-3 to TRBJ2-2; a possible D gene is TRBD1 (6 bases). V gave up 3 bases and J gave up 4 bases, with 9 bases separating them. Looked up from germline, CDR1 is SGHNT and CDR2 is YENEEA. This CDR3 spans 14 amino acids. The CDR3 protein is CASSLARGTGELFF. CDR3 coding DNA: TGTGCCAGCAGCTTGGCCAGGGGCACCGGGGAGCTGTTTTTT.

The sample holds a few counts of this clone. The chain employs TRBV2 and TRBJ2-1; D is unresolved. The CDR3 extends over 15 amino acids. The germline V gene encodes CDR1 SNHLY and CDR2 FYNNEI. Trimming took 6 bases from V and 7 from J, leaving 19 bases between them. The CDR3 loop reads CASRRRRAEINEQFF. The CDR3 DNA reads TGTGCCAGCAGAAGACGCCGGGCCGAGATAAATGAGCAGTTCTTC.

This clone was seen a handful of times. The chain uses TRBV15 and TRBJ2-1; TRBD2 might be the D (5 bases). Germline V CDR1 and CDR2: LNHNV, YYDKDF (reference sequence). Trimming took 3 bases from V and 0 from J, leaving 21 bases between them. This CDR3 comprises 19 residues. The CDR3: CATSRGIETRGSSYNEQFF. CDR3 sequence (DNA): TGTGCCACCAGCAGGGGCATAGAGACCCGGGGTAGCTCCTACAATGAGCAGTTCTTC.

The chain has TRBV28 and TRBJ2-7; 8 positions match TRBD2. Per germline, CDR1 MDHEN and CDR2 SYDVKM. CDR3 length equals 15 residues. V gave up 7 bases and J gave up 0 bases; unmatched junction bases: 8. The CDR3 here is CASTGGDGLSYEQYF. CDR3 in DNA: TGTGCCAGCACGGGGGGGGACGGCCTCTCCTACGAGCAGTACTTC.

In this sample, this clone is medium-sized (0.01 to 0.1%). The chain recombines TRBV9 with TRBJ1-1, with 8 bases that match TRBD1. The CDR3 consists of 16 residues. Germline-derived CDR1 and CDR2 are SGDLS and YYNGEE. V dropped 3 bases and J dropped 5; count of bases not matched to a gene: 12. The CDR3 loop is CASSARTGRARTEAFF. CDR3 sequence (DNA): TGTGCCAGCAGCGCGAGGACAGGGCGGGCGAGGACTGAAGCTTTCTTT.

This clone appeared once. This chain connects TRBV5-1 to TRBJ1-6, with a weak D call TRBD1 (5 bases). The CDR3 length is 15 residues. V was clipped by 0 bases and J by 9 bases, with 13 bases between them. Looked up from germline, CDR1 is SGHRS and CDR2 is YFSETQ. The chain's CDR3 is CASSLALQESSPLHF. The CDR3 bases are TGCGCCAGCAGCTTGGCCTTACAGGAGAGTTCACCCCTCCACTTT.

This clone was seen a few times. This chain joins TRBV9 and TRBJ2-5, with D perhaps matching TRBD2 (5 bases). Trimming left V 7 bases short and J 3 bases short, with 13 bases between. CDR3 length: 13 amino acids. Germline V CDR1 and CDR2: SGDLS, YYNGEE. The CDR3 here is CASALVGEETQYF. In DNA form, the CDR3 reads TGTGCCAGCGCCCTTGTGGGAGAAGAGACCCAGTACTTC.